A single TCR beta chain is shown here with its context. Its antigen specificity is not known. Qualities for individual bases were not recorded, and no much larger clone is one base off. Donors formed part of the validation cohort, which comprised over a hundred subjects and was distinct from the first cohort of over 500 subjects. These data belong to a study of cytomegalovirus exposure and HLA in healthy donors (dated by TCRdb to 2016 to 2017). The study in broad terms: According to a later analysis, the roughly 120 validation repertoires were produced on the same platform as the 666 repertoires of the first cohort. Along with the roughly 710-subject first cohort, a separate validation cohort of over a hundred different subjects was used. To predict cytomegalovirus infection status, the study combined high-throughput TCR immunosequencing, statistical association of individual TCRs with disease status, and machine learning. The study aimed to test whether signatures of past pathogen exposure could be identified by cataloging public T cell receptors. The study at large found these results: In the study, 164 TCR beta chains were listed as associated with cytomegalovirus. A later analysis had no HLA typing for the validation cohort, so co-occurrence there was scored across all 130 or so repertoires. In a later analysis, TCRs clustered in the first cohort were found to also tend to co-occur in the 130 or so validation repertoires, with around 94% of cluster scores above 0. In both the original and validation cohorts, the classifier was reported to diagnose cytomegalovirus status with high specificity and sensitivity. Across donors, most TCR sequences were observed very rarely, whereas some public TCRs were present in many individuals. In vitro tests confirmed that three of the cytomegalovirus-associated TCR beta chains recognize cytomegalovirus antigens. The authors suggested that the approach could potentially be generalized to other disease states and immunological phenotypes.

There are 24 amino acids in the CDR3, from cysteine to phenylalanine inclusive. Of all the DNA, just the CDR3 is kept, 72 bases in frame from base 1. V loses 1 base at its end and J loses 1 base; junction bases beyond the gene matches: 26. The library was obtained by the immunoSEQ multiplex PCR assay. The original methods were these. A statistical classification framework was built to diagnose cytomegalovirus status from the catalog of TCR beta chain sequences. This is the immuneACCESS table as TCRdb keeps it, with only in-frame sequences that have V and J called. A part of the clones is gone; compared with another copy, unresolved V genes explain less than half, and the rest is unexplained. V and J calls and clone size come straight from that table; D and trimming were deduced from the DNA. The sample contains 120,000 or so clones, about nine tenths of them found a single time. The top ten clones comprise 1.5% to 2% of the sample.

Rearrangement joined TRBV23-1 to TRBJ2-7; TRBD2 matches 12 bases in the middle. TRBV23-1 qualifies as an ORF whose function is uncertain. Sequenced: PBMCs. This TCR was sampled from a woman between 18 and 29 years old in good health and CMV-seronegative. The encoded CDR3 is CASSQYISGRPPTSGRRGSYEQYF. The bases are TGCGCCAGCAGTCAATATATTTCCGGGAGACCGCCGACTAGCGGGAGACGGGGTTCCTACGAGCAGTACTTC.